This TCR beta chain was sequenced for a study of identical twins' blood T cells (dated by TCRdb to 2012 to 2015). Regarding the complete study: The approximately twelve libraries, six for the alpha chain and six for the beta chain, together yielded around 51 million Illumina reads. To assess how genetics influences repertoire formation, the study used next-generation sequencing to compare the TCR alpha and beta chain repertoires of three pairs of monozygous twins.

Six healthy women forming three monozygous twin pairs were used as donors. All three twin pairs had been raised together and were thought likely to have encountered the same vaccines and infectious agents. RNA was isolated from peripheral blood mononuclear cells and used to prepare TCR cDNA libraries. Relative to germline, V is 2 bases shorter and J is 2 bases shorter, with 7 bases between their ends. Taken from cysteine to phenylalanine, the CDR3 has 14 residues. The sequence is cut down to CDR3 DNA, 42 bases in frame from base 1. The sample holds a few counts of this clonotype. Its antigen target is currently unknown. Nothing much larger sits one base from this clone, and base qualities are not available. The protocol used for the library was 5' RACE. Sequencing used an Illumina Genome Analyzer IIx. RNA-based TCR cDNA libraries were prepared by a previously described protocol with several modifications. To prevent cross-contamination, sample-specific barcodes were added to both ends of each TCR cDNA library during cDNA synthesis and amplification. In the original analysis: Each individual had between about 90,000 and nearly 500,000 identified clonotypes, and each library contained roughly 2 to 3.6 million CDR3-containing reads. After reads with improper barcode index combinations were thrown out, a cloneset for each library was built using the MiTCR software. While assembling CDR3 clonotypes, MiTCR corrected PCR and sequencing errors and either filtered or rescued low-quality reads. Artificial out-of-frame clonotypes were mapped to in-frame sequences, with one indel allowed in the CDR3, and then removed. Similarity of V and J gene usage between donors was measured as Jensen-Shannon divergence divided by mean entropy. TCRdb reprocessed the public reads (quality trimming at Q25 with fastp, clone calling with MiXCR) and kept in-frame beta chains. Rows with a matching CDR3 protein are joined into one entry that keeps the most common DNA and genes. None of the V and J calls come from the authors' own analysis; TCRdb made them. The sample profile shows hundreds of thousands of distinct CDR3 sequences; about 28% of them were found once. Clones ranked in the top ten supply around 5.6% of the sample.

The investigation overall reported the following: How many CDR3 clonotypes two donors shared depended mainly on the product of their cloneset sizes, and the twins did not clearly stray from this trend. Among the most abundant TCRbeta clonotypes, every donor shared more CDR3 sequences with her own twin than with unrelated donors. V gene usage was reported to be markedly more similar within twin pairs than between unrelated donors, even among non-selected out-of-frame TCRbeta clonotypes. The study stated that the proposed role of the TCRalpha J segment in MHC recognition during thymic selection needs to be validated by independent studies. Environmental influences could not be excluded as an explanation for twin similarity, since twins were reared together.

The sample consisted of PBMCs. The chain was built from TRBV12-3 or TRBV12-4 and TRBJ2-4, with TRBD1 tentatively as D gene (5 bases match). This receptor was taken from a woman aged 18-55 years in good health. The nucleotides read TGTGCCAGCAGTTTACAGGGCTCCAAAAACATTCAGTACTTC. Its amino acids are CASSLQGSKNIQYF.